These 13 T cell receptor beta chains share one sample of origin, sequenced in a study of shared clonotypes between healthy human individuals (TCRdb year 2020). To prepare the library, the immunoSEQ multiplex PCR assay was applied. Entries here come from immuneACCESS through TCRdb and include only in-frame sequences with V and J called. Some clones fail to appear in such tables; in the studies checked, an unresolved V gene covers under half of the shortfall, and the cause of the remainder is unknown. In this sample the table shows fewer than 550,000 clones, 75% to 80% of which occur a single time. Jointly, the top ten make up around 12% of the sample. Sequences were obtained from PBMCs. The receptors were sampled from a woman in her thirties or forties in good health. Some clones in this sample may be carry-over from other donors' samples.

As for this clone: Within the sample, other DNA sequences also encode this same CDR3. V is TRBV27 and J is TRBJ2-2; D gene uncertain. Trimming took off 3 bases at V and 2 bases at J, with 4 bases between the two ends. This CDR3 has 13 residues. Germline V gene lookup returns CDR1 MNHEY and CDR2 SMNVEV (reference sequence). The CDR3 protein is CASSLGNTGELFF. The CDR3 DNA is TGTGCCAGCAGTTTGGGAAACACCGGGGAGCTGTTTTTT.

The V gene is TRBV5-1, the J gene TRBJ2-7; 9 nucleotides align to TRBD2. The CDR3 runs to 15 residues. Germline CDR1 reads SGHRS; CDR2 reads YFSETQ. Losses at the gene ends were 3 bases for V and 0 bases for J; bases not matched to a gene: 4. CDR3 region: CASSSSGVSSYEQYF. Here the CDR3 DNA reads TGCGCCAGCAGCTCTAGCGGGGTGAGCTCCTACGAGCAGTACTTC.

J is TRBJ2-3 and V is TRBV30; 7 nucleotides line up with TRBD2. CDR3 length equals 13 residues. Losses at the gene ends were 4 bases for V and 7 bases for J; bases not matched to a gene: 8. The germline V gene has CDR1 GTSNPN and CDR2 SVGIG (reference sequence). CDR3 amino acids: CAWKPSGGNTQYF. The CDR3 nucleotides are TGTGCCTGGAAGCCCTCGGGAGGAAATACGCAGTATTTT.

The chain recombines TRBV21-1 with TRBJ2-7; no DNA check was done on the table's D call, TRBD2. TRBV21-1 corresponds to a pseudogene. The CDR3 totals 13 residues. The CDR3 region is CASSKGRGYEQYF. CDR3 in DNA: TGTGCCAGCAGCAAAGGGAGGGGCTACGAGCAGTACTTC.

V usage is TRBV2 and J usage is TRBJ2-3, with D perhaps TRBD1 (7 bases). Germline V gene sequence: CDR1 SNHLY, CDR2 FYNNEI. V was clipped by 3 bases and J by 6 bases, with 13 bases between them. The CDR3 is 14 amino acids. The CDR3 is CASSDQGGSDTQYF. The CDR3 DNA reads TGTGCCAGCAGTGATCAGGGGGGCTCCGATACGCAGTATTTT.

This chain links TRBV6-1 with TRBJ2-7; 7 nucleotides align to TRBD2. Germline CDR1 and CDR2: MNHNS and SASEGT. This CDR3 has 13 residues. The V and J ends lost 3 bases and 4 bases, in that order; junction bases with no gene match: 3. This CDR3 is CASSEGTKYEQYF. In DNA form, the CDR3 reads TGTGCCAGCAGTGAGGGGACTAAATACGAGCAGTACTTC.

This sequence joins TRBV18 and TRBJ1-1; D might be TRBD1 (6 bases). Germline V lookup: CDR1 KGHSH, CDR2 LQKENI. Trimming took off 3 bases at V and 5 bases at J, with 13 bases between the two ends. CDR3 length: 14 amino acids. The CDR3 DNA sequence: TGTGCCAGCTCACCGCCGGGGGGCTTTACTGAAGCTTTCTTT. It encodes CASSPPGGFTEAFF.

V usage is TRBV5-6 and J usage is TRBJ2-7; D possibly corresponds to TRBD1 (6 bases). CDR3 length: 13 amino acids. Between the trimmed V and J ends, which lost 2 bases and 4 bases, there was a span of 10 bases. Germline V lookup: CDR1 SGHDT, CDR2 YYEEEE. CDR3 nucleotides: TGTGCCAGCAGCTTCGGACAGATATACGAGCAGTACTTC. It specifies CASSFGQIYEQYF.

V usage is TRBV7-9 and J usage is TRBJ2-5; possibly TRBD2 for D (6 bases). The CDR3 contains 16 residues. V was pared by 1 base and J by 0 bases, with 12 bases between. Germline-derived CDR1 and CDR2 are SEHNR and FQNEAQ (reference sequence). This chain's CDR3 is CASSLVRGGNQETQYF. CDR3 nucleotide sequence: TGTGCCAGCAGCTTAGTTCGGGGCGGGAACCAAGAGACCCAGTACTTC. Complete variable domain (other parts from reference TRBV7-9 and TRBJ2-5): DTGVSQNPRHKITKRGQNVTFRCDPISEHNRLYWYRQTLGQGPEFLTYFQNEAQLEKSRLLSDRFSAERPKGSFSTLEIQRTEQGDSAMYLCASSLVRGGNQETQYFGPGTRLLVL.

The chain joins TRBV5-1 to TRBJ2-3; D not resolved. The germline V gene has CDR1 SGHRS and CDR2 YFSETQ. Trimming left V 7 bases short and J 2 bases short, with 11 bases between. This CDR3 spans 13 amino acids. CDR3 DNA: TGCGCCAGCGGCACCCATGCCACAGATACGCAGTATTTT. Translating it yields CASGTHATDTQYF. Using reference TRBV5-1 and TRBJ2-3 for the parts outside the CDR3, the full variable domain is KAGVTQTPRYLIKTRGQQVTLSCSPISGHRSVSWYQQTPGQGLQFLFEYFSETQRNKGNFPGRFSGRQFSNSRSEMNVSTLELGDSALYLCASGTHATDTQYFGPGTRLTVL.

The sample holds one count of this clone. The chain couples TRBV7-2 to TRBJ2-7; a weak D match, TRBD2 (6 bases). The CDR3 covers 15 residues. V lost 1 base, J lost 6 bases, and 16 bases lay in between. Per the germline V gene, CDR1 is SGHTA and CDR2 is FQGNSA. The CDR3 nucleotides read TGTGCCAGCAGCTTAGTGGCTGGGGAGGCCGGCGAGCAGTACTTC. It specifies CASSLVAGEAGEQYF.

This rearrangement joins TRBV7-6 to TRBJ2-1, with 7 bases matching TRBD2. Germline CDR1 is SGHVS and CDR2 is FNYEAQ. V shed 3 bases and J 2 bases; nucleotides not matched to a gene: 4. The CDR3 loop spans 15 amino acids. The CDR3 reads CASSFPSGAYNEQFF. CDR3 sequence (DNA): TGTGCCAGCAGCTTTCCTAGCGGCGCCTACAATGAGCAGTTCTTC.

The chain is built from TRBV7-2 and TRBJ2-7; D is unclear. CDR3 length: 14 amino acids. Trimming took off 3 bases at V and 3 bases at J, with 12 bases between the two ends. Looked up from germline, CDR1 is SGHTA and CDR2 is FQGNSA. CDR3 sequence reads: CASSFDPAVYEQYF. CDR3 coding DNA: TGTGCCAGCAGCTTCGACCCTGCAGTCTACGAGCAGTACTTC.